The 21 T cell receptor beta chains presented below share a single source sample, sequenced in a study of blood T cell repertoires in COVID-19. The method was immunoSEQ multiplex PCR; TCRdb's version includes in-frame clones alone and lacks a portion of them. The sample has 130,000 to 150,000 clones, more than 75% seen once. The source material was peripheral blood. All receptors derive from a man aged 45 to 65 who had recovered from COVID-19.

CDR3 in amino acids: CASSEWSGETQYF. As DNA, the CDR3 is TGTGCCAGCAGTGAATGGTCGGGGGAGACCCAGTACTTC. V usage is TRBV6-1 and J usage is TRBJ2-5, with D perhaps TRBD2 (5 bases). Trimming pared 2 bases from V and 5 bases from J, leaving 9 bases between. CDR3 length: 13 amino acids. CDR1 and CDR2 (germline): MNHNS, SASEGT.

The J gene is TRBJ1-3, the V gene TRBV2; D unclear. Germline V gives CDR1 SNHLY, CDR2 FYNNEI. CDR3 length: 16 residues. Trimming cost V 4 bases and J 0 bases, with 13 bases left between them. The CDR3 DNA is TGTGCCAGCAGTGTAAAGACACCGTACTCTGGAAACACCATATATTTT. Translating gives CASSVKTPYSGNTIYF.

This chain links TRBV24-1 with TRBJ1-5; TRBD1 matches at 8 bases. J gave up 2 bases and V 0 bases, and 5 bases lay outside the gene matches. The CDR3 consists of 17 residues. In germline, CDR1 is KGHDR, CDR2 SFDVKD. The CDR3 here is CATSDLLETGGNQPQHF. The DNA for the CDR3 is TGTGCCACCAGTGATTTGCTGGAGACAGGGGGCAATCAGCCCCAGCATTTT.

This chain links TRBV30 with TRBJ2-7, with a tentative D call TRBD2 (5 bases). CDR1 and CDR2 (germline): GTSNPN, SVGIG (reference sequence). The CDR3 length is 13 residues. Trimming took off 2 bases at V and 2 bases at J, with 10 bases between the two ends. The CDR3 coding sequence is TGTGCCTGGAGTAGCGGCACCGCCTACGAGCAGTACTTC. It encodes CAWSSGTAYEQYF.

This chain joins TRBV11-2 and TRBJ1-2; D remains unclear. V was pared by 5 bases and J by 4 bases, with 20 bases between. This CDR3 is built from 16 residues. Looked up from germline, CDR1 is SGHAT and CDR2 is FQNNGV. The CDR3: CASSNLGAATSYGYTF. The CDR3 region has the DNA TGTGCCAGCAGCAACTTAGGTGCGGCTACGAGCTATGGCTACACCTTC.

The chain joins TRBV7-8 to TRBJ2-2; D possibly corresponds to TRBD1 (6 bases). Germline loops: CDR1 SGHVS, CDR2 FQNEAQ. V lost 1 base and J 6 bases, leaving 9 bases between the germline ends. The CDR3 spans 14 residues. CDR3 nucleotides: TGTGCCAGCAGCTTAGTACAGGGTCCCGGGGAGCTGTTTTTT. It yields the protein CASSLVQGPGELFF.

With regard to this clone: This specimen includes other DNA sequences encoding the same CDR3. This chain uses TRBV7-2 with TRBJ2-3, with a weak D call TRBD1 (6 bases). Trimming left V 1 base short and J 0 bases short, with 8 bases between. The CDR3 is made up of 15 amino acids. Germline assignment: CDR1 SGHTA and CDR2 FQGNSA. CDR3 in DNA: TGTGCCAGCAGCTTAGACAGGGTCAGCACAGATACGCAGTATTTT. Amino acids: CASSLDRVSTDTQYF.

The chain uses TRBV7-9 and TRBJ2-3, with 14 bases matching TRBD2. V dropped 6 bases and J dropped 1; count of bases not matched to a gene: 3. Germline CDR1 and CDR2: SEHNR and FQNEAQ (reference sequence). This CDR3 region has 16 residues. DNA of the CDR3: TGTGCCAGCAGATCGGGACTAGCGGGGGGCACAGATACGCAGTATTTT. Its protein product is CASRSGLAGGTDTQYF.

The chain joins TRBV9 to TRBJ2-1, with 8 positions matching TRBD1. Unmatched junction bases numbered 6, after V lost 0 bases and J lost 4 bases. This CDR3 is built from 16 residues. CDR1 is SGDLS and CDR2 is YYNGEE in the germline V gene. The CDR3 sequence is CASSVDPTGEYNEQFF. CDR3 bases: TGTGCCAGCAGCGTAGATCCGACAGGGGAATACAATGAGCAGTTCTTC. The variable domain in full, with the rest retrieved from reference TRBV9 and TRBJ2-1, is DSGVTQTPKHLITATGQRVTLRCSPRSGDLSVYWYQQSLDQGLQFLIQYYNGEERAKGNILERFSAQQFPDLHSELNLSSLELGDSALYFCASSVDPTGEYNEQFFGPGTRLTVL.

J is TRBJ2-3 and V is TRBV12-5; 7 nucleotides agree with TRBD2. The CDR3 covers 14 residues. Per the germline V gene, CDR1 is LGHNT and CDR2 is FRNRAP. V dropped 4 bases and J dropped 6; count of bases not matched to a gene: 7. The CDR3 DNA sequence: TGTGCTAGTGGTTCGACGGACGGGGGGGATACGCAGTATTTT. This codes for CASGSTDGGDTQYF.

The J gene is TRBJ2-4, the V gene TRBV6-2 or TRBV6-3; D gene uncertain. The CDR3 totals 16 residues. Per the germline V gene, CDR1 is MNHEY and CDR2 is SVGEGT. Deletions cut 0 bases from V and 0 bases from J, with 9 bases between. The CDR3 region is CASSYSASGAKNIQYF. The CDR3 DNA reads TGTGCCAGCAGTTACTCGGCATCAGGAGCCAAAAACATTCAGTACTTC.

The CDR3 spells CASSLITGFRNEKLFF. DNA for the CDR3: TGTGCCAGCAGCTTAATTACAGGGTTCCGCAATGAAAAACTGTTTTTT. The V and J genes are TRBV7-8 and TRBJ1-4; weak D call: TRBD1 (6 bases). The length of the CDR3 is 16 residues. V dropped 2 bases and J dropped 5 bases, with 15 bases sitting between them. CDR1 is SGHVS, CDR2 FQNEAQ, per germline.

The table lists this clone with a count of one. The rearrangement uses TRBV9 and TRBJ2-7; 8 bases are a match to TRBD1. CDR1 is SGDLS and CDR2 is YYNGEE in the germline V gene. The junction had 11 bases not matched to a gene; V was cut back by 4 bases and J by 2 bases. This CDR3 is 16 amino acids long. The CDR3 sequence: CASSPGPGQATYEQYF. The CDR3 DNA reads as TGTGCCAGCAGCCCCGGCCCGGGACAGGCAACCTACGAGCAGTACTTC.

The chain joins TRBV7-2 to TRBJ1-1, with D possibly being TRBD1 (6 bases). Germline V gene data show CDR1 as SGHTA and CDR2 as FQGNSA. The V and J ends lost 6 bases and 1 base respectively, with 15 bases between them. The CDR3 contains 15 residues. Here the CDR3 DNA reads TGTGCCAGCAGAAGGGGGGGGGCACAGAACACTGAAGCTTTCTTT. It translates to CASRRGGAQNTEAFF.

The chain uses TRBV9 and TRBJ2-1; 10 nucleotides match TRBD1. Germline CDR1 and CDR2: SGDLS and YYNGEE. The CDR3 covers 15 residues. V lost 4 bases and J lost 8; bases outside the gene matches: 9. The CDR3 is CASSKKPGQGDEQFF. The CDR3 DNA is TGTGCCAGCAGCAAAAAACCCGGACAGGGGGATGAGCAGTTCTTC.

The chain carries TRBV9 and TRBJ2-7, with 10 positions matching TRBD2. J gave up 0 bases and V 0 bases, and 9 bases lay outside the gene matches. Germline lookup yields CDR1 SGDLS and CDR2 YYNGEE. The CDR3 totals 18 residues. CDR3 protein: CASSVGIAGGPSSYEQYF. CDR3 DNA: TGTGCCAGCAGCGTAGGGATAGCGGGGGGCCCTAGCTCCTACGAGCAGTACTTC. The complete variable domain, with remaining parts taken from reference TRBV9 and TRBJ2-7, reads DSGVTQTPKHLITATGQRVTLRCSPRSGDLSVYWYQQSLDQGLQFLIQYYNGEERAKGNILERFSAQQFPDLHSELNLSSLELGDSALYFCASSVGIAGGPSSYEQYFGPGTRLTVT.

The J gene is TRBJ1-5, the V gene TRBV2; 12 bases line up with TRBD1. The V and J ends lost 6 bases and 6 bases, in that order; junction bases with no gene match: 3. The CDR3 runs to 14 residues. From germline, CDR1 is SNHLY and CDR2 FYNNEI. CDR3 sequence (DNA): TGTGCCAGCAGCGGGACAGGGGGCTCTCAGCCCCAGCATTTT. This codes for CASSGTGGSQPQHF.

The chain links TRBV19 to TRBJ2-5; D perhaps matches TRBD2 (6 bases). Germline V lookup: CDR1 LNHDA, CDR2 SQIVND (reference sequence). CDR3 length: 15 amino acids. The V and J ends lost 2 bases and 2 bases respectively, with 12 bases between them. The CDR3 DNA follows: TGTGCCAGTAGTATAAGGCCGGGACTGCAAGAGACCCAGTACTTC. This codes for CASSIRPGLQETQYF.

The chain employs TRBV7-6 and TRBJ1-3; maybe TRBD1 (5 bases). Trimming left V 4 bases short and J 0 bases short, with 13 bases between. The CDR3 is made up of 16 amino acids. Germline loops: CDR1 SGHVS, CDR2 FNYEAQ. CDR3 bases: TGTGCCAGCAGCTCCGAGGGACTCCCCTCTGGAAACACCATATATTTT. Protein sequence: CASSSEGLPSGNTIYF.

The count of this clone is one. V is TRBV28 and J is TRBJ2-7; 9 bases are a match to TRBD2. This CDR3 has 14 residues. The ends lost 6 bases at V and 5 bases at J; junction bases unmatched: 8. CDR1 is MDHEN and CDR2 is SYDVKM in the germline V gene. The CDR3 DNA follows: TGTGCCAGCAGGCCGGGACTAGCTTTTCACGAGCAGTACTTC. It is translated as CASRPGLAFHEQYF.

The V gene is TRBV7-8, the J gene TRBJ2-4; D possibly corresponds to TRBD2 (6 bases). The germline CDR1 and CDR2 sequences are SGHVS and FQNEAQ. Trimming left V 5 bases short and J 0 bases short, with 17 bases between. CDR3 length: 17 residues. CDR3 protein: CASSLRPLAPAKNIQYF. CDR3 nucleotides: TGTGCCAGCAGCCTAAGGCCACTAGCCCCAGCCAAAAACATTCAGTACTTC.